The 13 T cell receptor beta chains in this list originate from one sample, sequenced in a study of T cell clonality in common variable immunodeficiency. Profiling relied on immunoSEQ multiplex PCR, and the TCRdb table lists in-frame clones only, not all of them. Listed here are 15,000 to 20,000 clones without any singletons, the top ten holding 2.5% to 3%. Findings and limits, study-wide: Common variable immunodeficiency TCR beta sequences reportedly had fewer deletions and N-nucleotide insertions.

These receptors' antigens are unknown. The specimen sequenced was peripheral blood mononuclear cells. The origin of the receptors is a human donor with common variable immunodeficiency.

This clone was recorded a few times. The read ends 3 residues early relative to the CDR3; the germline J gene fills the gap. This chain connects TRBV7-2 to TRBJ1-5; D is perhaps TRBD1 (5 bases). CDR3 length equals 14 residues. Germline assignment: CDR1 SGHTA and CDR2 FQGNSA. V was shortened by 1 base and J by 5 bases, with 9 bases between the two germline ends. The CDR3 protein is CASSLGWGDQPQHF. CDR3 bases read: TGTGCCAGCAGCTTAGGGTGGGGGGATCAGCCC.

This clone showed up many times. The CDR3 goes on 3 residues after the read ends, and that part is filled in from the germline J gene. V and J are TRBV2 and TRBJ2-3, with 8 bases that match TRBD2. The CDR3 runs 16 residues. In germline, CDR1 is SNHLY, CDR2 FYNNEI. J was trimmed by 2 bases and V by 1 base; bases with no gene match: 5. CDR3 loop: CASSEGGTRHTDTQYF. CDR3 bases read: TGTGCCAGCAGTGAAGGGGGGACTAGACACACAGATACG.

This clone appeared many times. The observed sequence ends 3 residues before the CDR3 terminus, with the missing tail filled in from the germline J gene. The V and J genes are TRBV6-2 or TRBV6-3 and TRBJ2-7, with TRBD2 matching 14 bases. The CDR3 has 16 amino acids. Losses at the gene ends were 6 bases for V and 5 bases for J; bases not matched to a gene: 9. CDR1 MNHEY and CDR2 SVGEGT come from the germline V gene. CDR3 bases read: TGTGCCAGCAGGCACTACTCGGGACTAGCGGGAGACGAG. Translated, it gives CASRHYSGLAGDE. The full CDR3 protein reads CASRHYSGLAGDEQYF.

Ten or more counts support this clone. The read terminates 3 residues ahead of where the CDR3 ends, so the germline J gene completes it. The chain recombines TRBV29-1 with TRBJ2-7, with 9 positions matching TRBD1. The CDR3 contains 12 residues. Germline CDR1 reads SQVTM; CDR2 reads ANQGSEA. V gave up 7 bases and J gave up 2 bases; unmatched junction bases: 3. The CDR3 bases that were read are TGCAGCGGCCGGGACAGGGCCTACGAG. Translation gives CSGRDRAYE. The CDR3, in full, reads CSGRDRAYEQYF.

In this sample, this clone turned up many times. The DNA ends 3 residues before the CDR3 does, and the rest of the CDR3 is filled in from the germline J gene. The J gene is TRBJ1-1, the V gene TRBV29-1, with D maybe TRBD1 (5 bases). V was cut by 4 bases and J by 4 bases, with 13 bases left in between. The CDR3 length is 13 residues. CDR1 and CDR2 from the germline V gene are SQVTM and ANQGSEA. CDR3 DNA, as far as it was read: TGCAGCGTTGGGTTCAGGGAGGGCACTGAA. Translated: CSVGFREGTE. The CDR3 in full is CSVGFREGTEAFF.

This clone was seen many times. The read finishes 3 residues shy of the CDR3 end, and the germline J gene is used to complete it. This chain connects TRBV29-1 to TRBJ2-2, with D hard to call. V shed 5 bases and J shed 1 base, with 2 bases lying between them. The CDR3 totals 11 residues. Germline V CDR1 and CDR2: SQVTM, ANQGSEA. The sequenced part of the CDR3 DNA is TGCAGCGTTCGGAACACCGGGGAG. Protein sequence: CSVRNTGE. The CDR3 in its entirety is CSVRNTGELFF.

This clone appeared many times. The read ends 3 residues early relative to the CDR3; the germline J gene fills the gap. This sequence joins TRBV18 and TRBJ2-1; D not certain. In germline, CDR1 is KGHSH, CDR2 LQKENI. V dropped 3 bases and J dropped 0 bases, with 9 bases sitting between them. This CDR3 comprises 15 residues. The CDR3: CASSPLSGSYNEQFF. Partial CDR3 DNA: TGTGCCAGCTCACCTCTTTCGGGCTCCTACAATGAG.

This clone was counted many times. The read gets to within 3 residues of the CDR3 end, and the germline J gene fills in the rest. V is TRBV20-1 and J is TRBJ1-5; D call uncertain. V lost 0 bases to trimming and J lost 2 bases, with 17 bases between them. CDR3 length: 17 residues. Germline CDR1 reads DFQATT; CDR2 reads SNEGSKA (reference sequence). The covered CDR3 bases are TGCAGTGCTAGAGAAATGGCAGCTCCGAGGGGCAATCAGCCC. It translates to CSAREMAAPRGNQP. The complete CDR3 protein is CSAREMAAPRGNQPQHF.

This clone has more than one count but fewer than ten. Read data end 3 residues before the CDR3 end; the end is taken from the germline J gene. The chain links TRBV7-2 to TRBJ1-6, with 8 bases that match TRBD1. The CDR3 sequence is 17 residues long. CDR1 and CDR2 from the germline V gene are SGHTA and FQGNSA. Trimming removed 0 bases from V and 5 bases from J; junction bases left unmatched: 6. Incomplete CDR3 DNA: TGTGCCAGCAGCTTAGCGTTCGGGACAGGCAATAATTCACCC. Translation gives CASSLAFGTGNNSP. The complete CDR3 reads CASSLAFGTGNNSPLHF.

With regard to this clone: The CDR3 extends 3 residues past the end of the read, so its final part is completed from the germline J gene. V is TRBV11-2 and J is TRBJ1-2; TRBD1 agrees at 10 bases. Germline V gives CDR1 SGHAT, CDR2 FQNNGV. J lost 5 bases, V lost 4 bases, and 4 bases had no gene match. This CDR3 contains 14 residues. CDR3: CASSSWDRGYGYTF. Partial CDR3 DNA: TGTGCCAGCAGCTCCTGGGACAGGGGATATGGC.

This clone was seen only a few times. A much larger clone differs from this one at a single base, so this may be a read error. The CDR3 end lies 3 residues beyond the end of the read and is filled in from the germline J gene. The genes are TRBV6-1 and TRBJ2-7; 8 bases line up with TRBD2. Germline CDR1 reads MNHNS; CDR2 reads SASEGT. With 1 base clipped from V and 2 bases from J, the junction kept 4 bases outside the gene matches. The CDR3 has 15 residues. The covered CDR3 bases are TGTGCCAGCAGTGAAGTGCGTAGCGGGGCCTACGAG. Translating gives CASSEVRSGAYE. In full, the CDR3 reads CASSEVRSGAYEQYF.

This clone was seen ten or more times. The read is 3 residues too short to cover the CDR3 end, so that end is filled in from the germline J gene. The genes are TRBV29-1 and TRBJ2-7, with 8 nucleotides matching TRBD1. The CDR3 extends over 14 amino acids. V shed 0 bases, J shed 6 bases, and the junction held 7 bases outside the gene matches. The germline CDR1 and CDR2 sequences are SQVTM and ANQGSEA. CDR3 loop: CSVEDSRGLPEQYF. The sequenced CDR3 bases are TGCAGCGTTGAAGATTCCAGGGGGCTTCCCGAG.

There are a few counts of this clone. Coverage ceases 3 residues before the CDR3 finishes, and the germline J gene fills in the end. This sequence joins TRBV13 and TRBJ2-1; D remains unclear. The CDR3 runs to 11 residues. Per germline, CDR1 PRHDT and CDR2 FYEKMQ (reference sequence). V dropped 5 bases and J dropped 7 bases, with 6 bases sitting between them. The CDR3 sequence is CASSLRNEQFF. The part of the CDR3 DNA that was read is TGTGCCAGCAGCCTGAGGAATGAG.